These 30 T cell receptor beta chains originate from one sample sequenced in a study of blood T cell repertoires in COVID-19. Clones were read by immunoSEQ multiplex PCR, and TCRdb kept only the in-frame ones, dropping some. The sample records 300,000 to 400,000 clones, roughly 87% being singletons. Input material: PBMCs or T cells enriched from blood (not recorded which). These receptors all stem from a woman between 25 and 40 years old who had recovered from COVID-19.

This clone has just a few counts. The chain combines TRBV5-6 with TRBJ2-7; 9 bases agree with TRBD1. This CDR3 has 13 residues. CDR1 and CDR2 (germline): SGHDT, YYEEEE. The J segment lost 5 bases and the V segment lost 4 bases, leaving 4 bases of the junction unmatched. The CDR3 DNA is TGTGCCAGCAGCCCCGGGACAGGGCACGAGCAGTACTTC. Its protein is CASSPGTGHEQYF. Full variable domain (outside the CDR3, taken from reference TRBV5-6 and TRBJ2-7): DAGVTQSPTHLIKTRGQQVTLRCSPKSGHDTVSWYQQALGQGPQFIFQYYEEEERQRGNFPDRFSGHQFPNYSSELNVNALLLGDSALYLCASSPGTGHEQYFGPGTRLTVT.

The chain combines TRBV3-1 (or the pseudogene TRBV3-2) with TRBJ1-6, with D possibly matching TRBD1 (5 bases). From germline, CDR1 is LGHDT and CDR2 YNNKEL (reference sequence). CDR3 size: 16 residues. V lost 6 bases, J lost 3 bases, and 15 bases lay in between. The chain's CDR3 is CASSQTVPDYNSPLHF. CDR3 nucleotides: TGTGCCAGCAGTCAGACAGTTCCTGACTATAATTCACCCCTCCACTTT.

The sample holds one count of this clone. V is TRBV6-2 or TRBV6-3 and J is TRBJ2-7; D is unclear. Trimming cost V 6 bases and J 2 bases, with 5 bases left between them. CDR1 and CDR2 from the germline V gene are MNHEY and SVGEGT. CDR3 length equals 11 residues. The CDR3 is CASSPAYEQYF. CDR3 sequence (DNA): TGTGCCAGCAGCCCCGCCTACGAGCAGTACTTC.

This chain joins TRBV7-6 and TRBJ1-6, with TRBD1 as a possible D gene (5 bases). CDR1 is SGHVS, CDR2 FNYEAQ, per germline. Trimming cost V 1 base and J 9 bases, with 16 bases left between them. The CDR3 has 16 residues. CDR3 sequence: CASSLDFGGSGSPLHF. CDR3 coding DNA: TGTGCCAGCAGCTTAGATTTCGGGGGATCGGGTTCACCCCTCCACTTT.

The genes are TRBV29-1 and TRBJ2-5; 7 positions match TRBD2. Germline V gene sequence: CDR1 SQVTM, CDR2 ANQGSEA. This CDR3 is built from 14 residues. After removal of 4 bases from V and 1 base from J, the junction contained 6 bases not matched to a gene. CDR3 sequence (DNA): TGCAGCGTTGTTGTAGCGGGCCCCCAAGAGACCCAGTACTTC. As protein: CSVVVAGPQETQYF.

This chain connects TRBV28 to TRBJ1-2; 10 positions match TRBD1. The CDR3 sequence is 16 residues long. After removal of 6 bases from V and 4 bases from J, the junction contained 11 bases not matched to a gene. Per the germline V gene, CDR1 is MDHEN and CDR2 is SYDVKM. CDR3 DNA: TGTGCCAGCAGGAGCTTCGGGACAGGGGTCTCCTATGGCTACACCTTC. This codes for CASRSFGTGVSYGYTF.

This rearrangement joins TRBV18 to TRBJ2-2; 9 nucleotides align to TRBD1. J was trimmed by 6 bases and V by 0 bases; bases with no gene match: 5. The CDR3 is made up of 16 amino acids. Germline lookup yields CDR1 KGHSH and CDR2 LQKENI. The CDR3 DNA reads TGTGCCAGCTCACCACCGGGAACAGGGGGCTCCGGGGAGCTGTTTTTT. This codes for CASSPPGTGGSGELFF.

This chain links TRBV4-3 with TRBJ2-3, with 9 bases that match TRBD2. There are 16 residues in the CDR3. The V gene end was trimmed by 4 bases and the J gene end by 2 bases; junction bases not matched to a gene: 7. Germline-derived CDR1 and CDR2 are LGHNA and YSLEER. The CDR3 DNA reads TGCGCCAGCAGCCTCGCGAGCGGGGGGCTCACAGATACGCAGTATTTT. Translated, it gives CASSLASGGLTDTQYF.

The V gene is TRBV4-3, the J gene TRBJ2-2; D is undetermined. The CDR3 extends over 17 amino acids. CDR1 and CDR2 from the germline V gene are LGHNA and YSLEER. V was cut by 0 bases and J by 0 bases, with 11 bases left in between. In DNA form, the CDR3 reads TGCGCCAGCAGCCAAGACTTCGCGGTAACGAACACCGGGGAGCTGTTTTTT. Its translation: CASSQDFAVTNTGELFF.

V and J are TRBV5-1 and TRBJ1-2; D might be TRBD1 (5 bases). There are 14 residues in the CDR3. Germline V lookup: CDR1 SGHRS, CDR2 YFSETQ. Trimming took off 0 bases at V and 6 bases at J, with 12 bases between the two ends. CDR3 coding DNA: TGCGCCAGCAGCTTGGAGCGGGGGTCGGATGGCTACACCTTC. It encodes CASSLERGSDGYTF.

This chain uses TRBV7-2 with TRBJ2-4, with 9 bases identical to TRBD1. The CDR3 contains 14 residues. Per the germline V gene, CDR1 is SGHTA and CDR2 is FQGNSA. With V trimmed by 5 bases and J by 7 bases, 6 bases remained unmatched. The CDR3 protein is CASSIQGAGNIQYF. The CDR3, as DNA: TGTGCCAGCAGCATACAGGGGGCCGGGAACATTCAGTACTTC. Combining the CDR3 with reference TRBV7-2 and TRBJ2-4 gives the whole variable domain GAGVSQSPSNKVTEKGKDVELRCDPISGHTALYWYRQSLGQGLEFLIYFQGNSAPDKSGLPSDRFSAERTGGSVSTLTIQRTQQEDSAVYLCASSIQGAGNIQYFGAGTRLSVL.

The CDR3 sequence is CARGGQPQHF. The CDR3 DNA reads TGTGCCAGAGGGGGTCAGCCCCAGCATTTT. This chain uses TRBV7-8 with TRBJ1-5; the D gene is possibly TRBD1 (6 bases). Germline-derived CDR1 and CDR2 are SGHVS and FQNEAQ. The length of the CDR3 is 10 residues. Trimming removed 9 bases from V and 6 bases from J, with 6 bases in between.

V is TRBV28 and J is TRBJ1-2; D is ambiguous. This CDR3 contains 13 residues. V was pared by 0 bases and J by 6 bases, with 8 bases between. The germline V gene encodes CDR1 MDHEN and CDR2 SYDVKM. CDR3 protein: CASSLWRLDGYTF. The CDR3 coding sequence is TGTGCCAGCAGTTTATGGCGGTTAGATGGCTACACCTTC.

This clone appeared a few times. The chain joins TRBV30 to TRBJ2-5; no definite D call. V shed 2 bases and J shed 3 bases, with 10 bases lying between them. The germline V gene has CDR1 GTSNPN and CDR2 SVGIG (reference sequence). This CDR3 is built from 13 residues. The CDR3 region is CAWSKAGKETQYF. CDR3 nucleotides: TGTGCCTGGAGTAAGGCAGGAAAAGAGACCCAGTACTTC.

The chain recombines TRBV7-9 with TRBJ1-1; D may be TRBD1 (6 bases). Germline V lookup: CDR1 SEHNR, CDR2 FQNEAQ (reference sequence). Trimming pared 3 bases from V and 10 bases from J, leaving 21 bases between. The CDR3 totals 15 residues. The CDR3 reads CASSFGVGGAEGAFF. CDR3 nucleotides: TGTGCCAGCAGCTTCGGGGTAGGGGGGGCCGAGGGAGCTTTCTTT.

This clone was seen only a few times. The genes are TRBV5-1 and TRBJ1-2, with TRBD1 matching 8 bases. Germline V lookup: CDR1 SGHRS, CDR2 YFSETQ. J gave up 6 bases and V 0 bases, and 7 bases lay outside the gene matches. This CDR3 is 15 amino acids long. CDR3 protein: CASSLGNRGIDGYTF. The CDR3 DNA reads as TGCGCCAGCAGCTTGGGGAACAGGGGGATAGATGGCTACACCTTC.

This clone was seen only a few times. V and J are TRBV2 and TRBJ1-5, with 7 bases that match TRBD1. Trimming cost V 5 bases and J 1 base; bases outside gene matches: 5. CDR3 length: 15 amino acids. Germline-derived CDR1 and CDR2 are SNHLY and FYNNEI. DNA for the CDR3: TGTGCCAGCAGTACCGGGACAGCGAGCAATCAGCCCCAGCATTTT. This gives the protein CASSTGTASNQPQHF.

The chain combines TRBV7-8 with TRBJ1-6, with 7 bases lining up with TRBD1. Trimming at V came to 5 bases and at J to 6 bases, leaving 4 bases not matched to a gene. The CDR3 loop spans 14 amino acids. Per the germline V gene, CDR1 is SGHVS and CDR2 is FQNEAQ. The CDR3 DNA reads TGTGCCAGCAGCACCGACAGGGTTAATTCACCCCTCCACTTT. Amino acid sequence: CASSTDRVNSPLHF.

This chain joins TRBV6-2 or TRBV6-3 and TRBJ2-3; D unclear. The V and J ends lost 2 bases and 2 bases respectively, with 11 bases between them. This CDR3 spans 15 amino acids. Germline V CDR1 and CDR2: MNHEY, SVGEGT. The CDR3 region is CASSYEGEYTDTQYF. The DNA for the CDR3 is TGTGCCAGCAGTTACGAAGGAGAATACACAGATACGCAGTATTTT.

The CDR3 sequence: CASSDREDNYGYTF. DNA for the CDR3: TGTGCCAGCAGTGACAGGGAGGATAACTATGGCTACACCTTC. This chain joins TRBV6-2 or TRBV6-3 and TRBJ1-2, with 7 bases that match TRBD1. The J segment lost 1 base and the V segment lost 5 bases, leaving 4 bases of the junction unmatched. Germline-derived CDR1 and CDR2 are MNHEY and SVGEGT. This CDR3 region has 14 residues.

The chain links TRBV15 to TRBJ2-7, with 9 bases lining up with TRBD1. V shed 0 bases, J shed 3 bases, and the junction held 3 bases outside the gene matches. The germline V gene encodes CDR1 LNHNV and CDR2 YYDKDF (reference sequence). CDR3 size: 15 residues. DNA for the CDR3: TGTGCCACCAGCAGAGATCGGACAGGGGTCTACGAGCAGTACTTC. It encodes CATSRDRTGVYEQYF. The whole variable domain, filled in from reference TRBV15 and TRBJ2-7, reads DAMVIQNPRYQVTQFGKPVTLSCSQTLNHNVMYWYQQKSSQAPKLLFHYYDKDFNNEADTPDNFQSRRPNTSFCFLDIRSPGLGDTAMYLCATSRDRTGVYEQYFGPGTRLTVT.

This chain joins TRBV19 and TRBJ2-1; 10 bases match TRBD1. The CDR3 loop spans 14 amino acids. Trimming removed 7 bases from V and 2 bases from J; junction bases left unmatched: 2. Germline CDR1 LNHDA, CDR2 SQIVND (reference sequence). CDR3 in DNA: TGTGCCAGTACCGGGACAGGGGCCTACAATGAGCAGTTCTTC. Encoded protein: CASTGTGAYNEQFF.

This clone was seen once. This rearrangement joins TRBV5-1 to TRBJ1-2, with D hard to call. Germline CDR1 and CDR2: SGHRS and YFSETQ. The CDR3 is 15 residues long. V shed 0 bases and J shed 0 bases, with 9 bases lying between them. The chain's CDR3 is CASSLGPEANYGYTF. For the CDR3, the DNA is TGCGCCAGCAGCTTGGGGCCAGAAGCTAACTATGGCTACACCTTC.

The chain uses TRBV6-5 and TRBJ1-1; D gene uncertain. Trimming removed 8 bases at V and 0 bases at J, with 10 bases between. This CDR3 region has 13 residues. Germline V gene data show CDR1 as MNHEY and CDR2 as SVGAGI. CDR3 loop: CASYQMMNTEAFF. The CDR3 nucleotides are TGTGCCAGCTATCAGATGATGAACACTGAAGCTTTCTTT.

This clone appeared once. CDR3 region: CASSPGVGINGYTF. The CDR3 bases are TGTGCCAGCAGCCCAGGGGTAGGGATTAACGGCTACACCTTC. The chain employs TRBV7-8 and TRBJ1-2; possible D gene TRBD1, 6 bases. The CDR3 covers 14 residues. V was cut by 5 bases and J by 8 bases, with 18 bases left in between. Germline loops: CDR1 SGHVS, CDR2 FQNEAQ. Looking up the rest from reference TRBV7-8 and TRBJ1-2 gives the full variable domain: GAGVSQSPRYKVAKRGQDVALRCDPISGHVSLFWYQQALGQGPEFLTYFQNEAQLDKSGLPSDRFFAERPEGSVSTLKIQRTQQEDSAVYLCASSPGVGINGYTFGSGTRLTVV.

J is TRBJ1-5 and V is TRBV6-2 or TRBV6-3, with a tentative D call TRBD1 (6 bases). Deletions cut 5 bases from V and 6 bases from J, with 17 bases between. The CDR3 runs to 15 residues. Germline V gene data show CDR1 as MNHEY and CDR2 as SVGEGT. CDR3 DNA: TGTGCCAGCAGTGCCCCAGGGGATAGGGGTCAGCCCCAGCATTTT. It encodes CASSAPGDRGQPQHF.

The CDR3 bases are TGTGCCAGTAGTCTTTCAGGACAATATCAGCCCCAGCATTTT. This translates into CASSLSGQYQPQHF. The V and J genes are TRBV19 and TRBJ1-5; D is perhaps TRBD1 (5 bases). The CDR3 runs 14 residues. Per the germline V gene, CDR1 is LNHDA and CDR2 is SQIVND (reference sequence). V was clipped by 5 bases and J by 5 bases, with 13 bases between them.

The genes are TRBV28 and TRBJ2-7, with 11 bases aligning to TRBD1. CDR3 length: 15 residues. The germline CDR1 and CDR2 sequences are MDHEN and SYDVKM. With 6 bases clipped from V and 5 bases from J, the junction kept 9 bases outside the gene matches. The CDR3, as DNA: TGTGCCAGCAGCCCTCGAGGACAGGGGGCCCACGAGCAGTACTTC. Residues: CASSPRGQGAHEQYF.

This chain connects TRBV2 to TRBJ1-5, with D perhaps matching TRBD1 (5 bases). The CDR3 loop spans 17 amino acids. Germline CDR1 reads SNHLY; CDR2 reads FYNNEI. Trimming removed 3 bases from V and 0 bases from J, with 15 bases in between. The CDR3 region is CASSESAGPHSNQPQHF. CDR3 nucleotides: TGTGCCAGCAGTGAGTCGGCGGGGCCACATAGCAATCAGCCCCAGCATTTT.

This clone occurred once. The rearrangement links TRBV7-2 to TRBJ2-2, with D hard to call. Trimming pared 1 base from V and 2 bases from J, leaving 5 bases between. The CDR3 runs 14 residues. Per germline, CDR1 SGHTA and CDR2 FQGNSA. This CDR3 reads CASSLDPNTGELFF. Written as DNA, the CDR3 is TGTGCCAGCAGCTTAGATCCAAACACCGGGGAGCTGTTTTTT.